Here is one T cell receptor beta chain with its context. Its antigen is still unknown. This record comes from a study of cytomegalovirus exposure and HLA in healthy donors. Researchers ran the PCR with 60 Vbeta and 13 Jbeta primers. The repertoire was sequenced with immunoSEQ multiplex PCR; TCRdb's copy has only in-frame clones and lacks some. The sample lists roughly 240,000 clones; over 80% were seen once. Study outcomes and limitations: Among TCR beta chains, those listed as cytomegalovirus-associated numbered over 150.

This cohort consisted of healthy bone marrow donors. Sequencing was performed on PBMCs. The TCR comes from a woman between 35 and 50 years old in good health and CMV-seropositive.

The CDR3 bases are TGTGCCAGCAGCGGGGGACAGACCGGAAACACCATATATTTT. It codes for CASSGGQTGNTIYF. The V and J genes are TRBV6-5 and TRBJ1-3; 7 bases map to TRBD1. CDR3 length: 14 amino acids. V was clipped by 6 bases and J by 4 bases; unmatched bases: 6. Looked up from germline, CDR1 is MNHEY and CDR2 is SVGAGI.